The entry that follows covers one T cell receptor (beta chain) sequence. This sample is part of a study of control samples from healthy donors and cancer patients. Only in-frame clones appear in the TCRdb table, and some are missing; sequencing was by immunoSEQ multiplex PCR. Of 120,000 to 150,000 clones in the sample, roughly 92% were seen once. Trimming took 2 bases from V and 4 from J, leaving 11 bases between them. CDR1 MDHEN and CDR2 SYDVKM come from the germline V gene. The CDR3 totals 14 residues. The V call is TRBV28, the J call TRBJ1-2, with a weak D call TRBD1 (6 bases). The clonotype comes from a man aged 25 to 40 in good health. Sequencing input: blood. In DNA, the CDR3 is TGTGCCAGCAGTTTAGTAACAGGGTTCTATGGCTACACCTTC. Encoded protein: CASSLVTGFYGYTF.